These 21 T cell receptor beta chains originate from one sample sequenced in a study of graft-versus-host responses after intestinal transplantation. Which antigens these TCRs recognize remains unknown. Method: immunoSEQ multiplex PCR; TCRdb's copy keeps in-frame clones and lacks some. Among about 120,000 clones listed, approximately 90% were seen once. The source was unstimulated CD4+ T cells sorted from spleen or lymph node cells, collected before transplant. Receptors were obtained from a human donor who was the organ donor for an intestinal transplant.

The rearrangement links TRBV7-3 to TRBJ2-7; D is perhaps TRBD1 (6 bases). The CDR3 is 13 amino acids. In germline, CDR1 is SGHTA, CDR2 FQGTGA. V shed 4 bases and J shed 2 bases, with 9 bases lying between them. The CDR3: CASSWGQTYEQYF. DNA for the CDR3: TGTGCCAGCAGCTGGGGACAAACCTACGAGCAGTACTTC.

The J gene is TRBJ2-5, the V gene TRBV5-6, with 7 positions matching TRBD2. The CDR3 is 14 residues long. The junction had 4 bases not matched to a gene; V was cut back by 0 bases and J by 5 bases. Per germline, CDR1 SGHDT and CDR2 YYEEEE. The CDR3, as DNA: TGTGCCAGCAGCTTGGCGGGAGGAGTGGAGACCCAGTACTTC. Translating gives CASSLAGGVETQYF.

The rearrangement joins TRBV30 to TRBJ1-4; D gene ambiguous. This CDR3 has 13 residues. V shed 2 bases and J shed 3 bases, with 7 bases lying between them. Germline CDR1 GTSNPN, CDR2 SVGIG (reference sequence). In DNA form, the CDR3 reads TGTGCCTGGAGTTATAGGCCTAATGAAAAACTGTTTTTT. Its translation: CAWSYRPNEKLFF.

A word on this clone: The identical CDR3 is also encoded by other nucleotide sequences in the sample. The chain uses TRBV9 and TRBJ2-1; maybe TRBD2 (6 bases). This CDR3 has 15 residues. Trimming cost V 0 bases and J 0 bases, with 7 bases left between them. The V gene's germline CDR1 is SGDLS and CDR2 YYNGEE. The CDR3 sequence is CASSVAGDSYNEQFF. The CDR3 bases are TGTGCCAGCAGCGTAGCGGGAGACTCCTACAATGAGCAGTTCTTC.

The chain's CDR3 is CASSYSKNQPQHF. The CDR3 nucleotides read TGTGCCAGCAGTTACTCTAAGAATCAGCCCCAGCATTTT. This chain uses TRBV6-6 with TRBJ1-5; D gene uncertain. Looked up from germline, CDR1 is MNHNY and CDR2 is SVGAGI (reference sequence). The CDR3 extends over 13 amino acids. The V and J ends lost 0 bases and 4 bases respectively, with 4 bases between them.

V usage is TRBV6-5 and J usage is TRBJ2-3; possible D gene TRBD2, 6 bases. Between the trimmed V and J ends, which lost 6 bases and 0 bases, there was a span of 10 bases. CDR1 is MNHEY and CDR2 is SVGAGI in the germline V gene. CDR3 length: 14 residues. The CDR3 loop is CASSAGTSTDTQYF. The CDR3 bases are TGTGCCAGCAGCGCAGGGACTAGCACAGATACGCAGTATTTT.

The chain carries TRBV15 and TRBJ1-2, with TRBD1 identical over 10 bases. This CDR3 has 15 residues. Looked up from germline, CDR1 is LNHNV and CDR2 is YYDKDF (reference sequence). Trimming took 9 bases from V and 8 from J; bases not matched to a gene: 15. The CDR3 region has the DNA TGTGCCACTAAGGCTACCGGGACAGGGGACGAGGGCTACACCTTC. Translated: CATKATGTGDEGYTF.

This sequence joins TRBV27 and TRBJ1-5, with D possibly being TRBD1 (6 bases). Trimming shortened V by 5 bases and J by 5 bases, and 13 bases separated the two germline ends. Per the germline V gene, CDR1 is MNHEY and CDR2 is SMNVEV (reference sequence). This CDR3 is built from 14 residues. This CDR3 is CASSPGHTYQPQHF. DNA of the CDR3: TGTGCCAGCAGTCCGGGACATACATATCAGCCCCAGCATTTT.

The chain is built from TRBV6-5 and TRBJ1-1, with D perhaps matching TRBD1 (6 bases). The CDR3 consists of 14 residues. Trimming cost V 4 bases and J 2 bases, with 11 bases left between them. Germline lookup yields CDR1 MNHEY and CDR2 SVGAGI. The CDR3 DNA reads as TGTGCCAGCAGTTCGGGACACGTAAACACTGAAGCTTTCTTT. It is translated as CASSSGHVNTEAFF.

V gene TRBV7-9 combines with J gene TRBJ1-1; perhaps TRBD1 as D (6 bases). The CDR3 spans 12 residues. Germline values: CDR1 SEHNR, CDR2 FQNEAQ (reference sequence). V lost 5 bases and J 10 bases, leaving 14 bases between the germline ends. CDR3 sequence: CASSPGTFAAFF. CDR3 bases: TGTGCCAGCAGCCCAGGGACATTTGCAGCTTTCTTT.

The gene calls are TRBV2 and TRBJ2-2; D unresolved. The V end lost 8 bases, the J end lost 15 bases, and 13 bases lay between the germline ends. The V gene's germline CDR1 is SNHLY and CDR2 FYNNEI. The CDR3 consists of 10 residues. CDR3 sequence reads: CASSLGSVFF. The CDR3 DNA reads TGTGCCAGCTCCTTAGGTTCGGTGTTTTTT.

J is TRBJ2-2 and V is TRBV4-3; 12 bases map to TRBD2. CDR3 size: 16 residues. The germline V gene encodes CDR1 LGHNA and CDR2 YSLEER. V lost 4 bases and J lost 3; bases outside the gene matches: 3. In DNA, the CDR3 is TGCGCCAGCAGCCGACTAGCGGGAGTGGACACCGGGGAGCTGTTTTTT. It translates to CASSRLAGVDTGELFF.

The V gene is TRBV4-1, the J gene TRBJ2-3; 8 positions agree with TRBD2. V was pared by 4 bases and J by 5 bases, with 8 bases of the junction left unmatched. This CDR3 is 15 amino acids long. From germline, CDR1 is MGHRA and CDR2 YSYEKL. For the CDR3, the DNA is TGCGCCAGCAGCCCCATCGATCTAGCGGGAGATACGCAGTATTTT. Protein sequence: CASSPIDLAGDTQYF.

The chain uses TRBV27 and TRBJ2-7, with D possibly being TRBD1 (6 bases). V was clipped by 6 bases and J by 5 bases, with 14 bases between them. Looked up from germline, CDR1 is MNHEY and CDR2 is SMNVEV (reference sequence). The CDR3 totals 13 residues. The CDR3 reads CASRRTERNEQYF. As DNA, the CDR3 is TGTGCCAGCAGAAGGACAGAGAGGAACGAGCAGTACTTC.

The gene calls are TRBV5-1 and TRBJ2-7; unclear D gene. V lost 1 base and J 4 bases, leaving 6 bases between the germline ends. Germline lookup yields CDR1 SGHRS and CDR2 YFSETQ. The CDR3 consists of 12 residues. DNA of the CDR3: TGCGCCAGCAGCTTGAATGGGTACGAGCAGTACTTC. Protein sequence: CASSLNGYEQYF.

The CDR3: CSVGRQDREKLFF. The CDR3 nucleotides are TGCAGCGTTGGTCGACAGGACCGGGAAAAACTGTTTTTT. The chain employs TRBV29-1 and TRBJ1-4; D perhaps matches TRBD1 (6 bases). Germline CDR1 is SQVTM and CDR2 is ANQGSEA. V was clipped by 4 bases and J by 8 bases, with 14 bases between them. This CDR3 is built from 13 residues.

The gene calls are TRBV5-4 and TRBJ2-7; a weak D match, TRBD2 (6 bases). Trimming cost V 7 bases and J 7 bases, with 24 bases left between them. The CDR3 covers 15 residues. Germline-derived CDR1 and CDR2 are SGHNT and YYREEE (reference sequence). The CDR3 is CASGRDGGGRWEQYF. The CDR3 bases are TGTGCCAGCGGTCGGGACGGCGGAGGGAGATGGGAGCAGTACTTC.

The chain is built from TRBV29-1 and TRBJ1-1; D call uncertain. Germline V gene lookup returns CDR1 SQVTM and CDR2 ANQGSEA. The CDR3 has 13 residues. Trimming took 5 bases from V and 5 from J, leaving 15 bases between them. Written as DNA, the CDR3 is TGCAGCGTTCATTCGGCCTTGGGGACTGAAGCTTTCTTT. Amino acid sequence: CSVHSALGTEAFF.

The J gene is TRBJ2-5, the V gene TRBV9; a weak D match, TRBD2 (5 bases). The V end was cut by 3 bases, the J end by 1 base, with 10 bases between. CDR1 and CDR2 from the germline V gene are SGDLS and YYNGEE. This CDR3 has 14 amino acids. The chain's CDR3 is CASSARGSQETQYF. CDR3 DNA sequence: TGTGCCAGCAGCGCCCGCGGGTCCCAAGAGACCCAGTACTTC.

V is TRBV30 and J is TRBJ2-2, with D possibly TRBD1 on 8 matching bases. Trimming cost V 3 bases and J 15 bases, with 17 bases left between them. Looked up from germline, CDR1 is GTSNPN and CDR2 is SVGIG (reference sequence). The CDR3 contains 12 residues. In DNA form, the CDR3 reads TGTGCCTGGAGCCTCGGACAGGGAGGGTTGTTTTTT. It codes for CAWSLGQGGLFF.

The chain couples TRBV4-3 to TRBJ2-1, with D hard to call. The CDR3 has 16 residues. Germline V gene sequence: CDR1 LGHNA, CDR2 YSLEER. Trimming took off 1 base at V and 5 bases at J, with 15 bases between the two ends. The CDR3 spells CASSQVRPSTHNEQFF. Here the CDR3 DNA reads TGCGCCAGCAGCCAAGTGCGGCCTAGTACACACAATGAGCAGTTCTTC.